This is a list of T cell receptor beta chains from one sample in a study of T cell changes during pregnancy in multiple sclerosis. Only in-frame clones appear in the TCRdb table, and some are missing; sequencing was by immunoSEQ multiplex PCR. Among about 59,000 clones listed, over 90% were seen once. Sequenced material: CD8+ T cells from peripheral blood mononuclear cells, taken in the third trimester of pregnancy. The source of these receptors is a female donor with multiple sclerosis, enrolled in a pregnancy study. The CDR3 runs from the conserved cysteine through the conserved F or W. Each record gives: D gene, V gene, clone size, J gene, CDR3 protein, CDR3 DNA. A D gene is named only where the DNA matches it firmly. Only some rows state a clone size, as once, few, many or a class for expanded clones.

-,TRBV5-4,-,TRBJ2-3,CASSLGDRLTDTQYF,TGTGCCAGCAGCTTAGGAGACAGGCTCACAGATACGCAGTATTTT
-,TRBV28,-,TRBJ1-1,CASRARVNTEAFF,TGTGCCAGCAGGGCGAGGGTGAACACTGAAGCTTTCTTT
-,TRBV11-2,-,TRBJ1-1,CASSLPPGVGDTEAFF,TGTGCCAGCAGTTTACCCCCGGGGGTAGGGGACACTGAAGCTTTCTTT
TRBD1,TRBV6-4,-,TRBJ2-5,CASSDPIGPQGEETQYF,TGTGCCAGCAGTGACCCAATAGGCCCACAGGGGGAAGAGACCCAGTACTTC
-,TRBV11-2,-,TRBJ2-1,CASSLVNEGVYRSYNEQFF,TGTGCCAGCAGCTTAGTTAATGAGGGAGTCTACCGCTCCTACAATGAGCAGTTCTTC
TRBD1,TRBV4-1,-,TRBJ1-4,CASSGGQGLNEKLFF,TGCGCCAGCAGCGGAGGACAGGGGCTAAATGAAAAACTGTTTTTT
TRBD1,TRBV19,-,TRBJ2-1,CASSTQGAKGEQFF,TGTGCCAGTAGTACCCAGGGGGCGAAGGGTGAGCAGTTCTTC
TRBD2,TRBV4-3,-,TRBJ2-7,CASSQGISGSIGEQYF,TGCGCCAGCAGCCAAGGTATTAGCGGGAGTATTGGTGAGCAGTACTTC
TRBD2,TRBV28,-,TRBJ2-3,CASSLRGLAASTDTQYF,TGTGCCAGCAGTTTACGGGGACTAGCGGCTAGCACAGATACGCAGTATTTT
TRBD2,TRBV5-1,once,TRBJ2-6,CASSPGELLRGVSGANVLTF,TGCGCCAGCAGCCCCGGGGAGTTGCTGCGGGGGGTCTCTGGGGCCAACGTCCTGACTTTC
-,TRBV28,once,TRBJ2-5,CASSEGRGLGETQYF,TGTGCCAGCAGCGAAGGGCGGGGTCTTGGGGAGACCCAGTACTTC
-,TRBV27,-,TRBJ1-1,CASSSGYEAFF,TGTGCCAGCAGTTCAGGGTATGAAGCTTTCTTT
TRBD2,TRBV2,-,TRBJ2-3,CASWGGSGGDTQYF,TGTGCCAGCTGGGGGGGGAGCGGGGGAGATACGCAGTATTTT
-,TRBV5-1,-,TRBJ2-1,CASDWGKGLGNEQFF,TGCGCCAGCGATTGGGGCAAAGGTTTGGGTAATGAGCAGTTCTTC
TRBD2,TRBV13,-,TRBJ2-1,CASSSFGLAGPNEQFF,TGTGCCAGCAGCTCCTTCGGACTAGCGGGCCCTAATGAGCAGTTCTTC
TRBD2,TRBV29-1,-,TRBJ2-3,CSVAGLAGGPSTDTQYF,TGCAGCGTTGCCGGACTAGCGGGAGGCCCTAGCACAGATACGCAGTATTTT
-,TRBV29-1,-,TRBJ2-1,CSVLLSGSEQFF,TGCAGCGTTCTCCTATCGGGAAGTGAGCAGTTCTTC
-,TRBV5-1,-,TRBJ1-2,CASRLQGSYGYTF,TGCGCCAGCAGGTTACAGGGTAGCTATGGCTACACCTTC
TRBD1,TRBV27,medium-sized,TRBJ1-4,CASSLSTGEYEKLFF,TGTGCCAGCAGCCTATCGACAGGGGAGTATGAAAAACTGTTTTTT
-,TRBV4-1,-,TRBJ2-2,CASSLAPGVGELFF,TGCGCCAGCAGCCTCGCACCCGGGGTCGGGGAGCTGTTTTTT
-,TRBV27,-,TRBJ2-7,CASRWTASYEQYF,TGTGCCAGCCGATGGACAGCCTCCTACGAGCAGTACTTC
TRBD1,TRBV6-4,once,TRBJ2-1,CASSATGTDYNEQFF,TGTGCCAGCAGTGCCACCGGGACAGATTACAATGAGCAGTTCTTC
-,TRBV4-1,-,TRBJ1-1,CASSQRETDGTEAFF,TGCGCCAGCAGCCAGAGGGAAACGGACGGCACTGAAGCTTTCTTT
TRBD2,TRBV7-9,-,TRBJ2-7,CASSFPSSGRVGEQYF,TGTGCCAGCAGCTTTCCTTCTAGCGGGAGGGTGGGCGAGCAGTACTTC
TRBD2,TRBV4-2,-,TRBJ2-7,CASSQKLAGGAYEQYF,TGTGCCAGCAGCCAAAAGCTTGCGGGAGGGGCCTACGAGCAGTACTTC
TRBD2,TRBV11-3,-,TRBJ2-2,CASSSAGLAVNTGELFF,TGTGCCAGCAGCTCCGCCGGACTAGCGGTTAACACCGGGGAGCTGTTTTTT
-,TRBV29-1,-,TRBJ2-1,CSVERGTVSYNEQFF,TGCAGCGTTGAAAGGGGTACAGTCTCCTACAATGAGCAGTTCTTC
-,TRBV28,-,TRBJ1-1,CASSFPRGAGDTEAFF,TGTGCCAGCAGTTTCCCTCGGGGGGCCGGGGACACTGAAGCTTTCTTT
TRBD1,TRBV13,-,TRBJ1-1,CASSLSFRDRGAF,TGTGCCAGCAGCTTATCTTTCCGGGACAGGGGTGCTTTT